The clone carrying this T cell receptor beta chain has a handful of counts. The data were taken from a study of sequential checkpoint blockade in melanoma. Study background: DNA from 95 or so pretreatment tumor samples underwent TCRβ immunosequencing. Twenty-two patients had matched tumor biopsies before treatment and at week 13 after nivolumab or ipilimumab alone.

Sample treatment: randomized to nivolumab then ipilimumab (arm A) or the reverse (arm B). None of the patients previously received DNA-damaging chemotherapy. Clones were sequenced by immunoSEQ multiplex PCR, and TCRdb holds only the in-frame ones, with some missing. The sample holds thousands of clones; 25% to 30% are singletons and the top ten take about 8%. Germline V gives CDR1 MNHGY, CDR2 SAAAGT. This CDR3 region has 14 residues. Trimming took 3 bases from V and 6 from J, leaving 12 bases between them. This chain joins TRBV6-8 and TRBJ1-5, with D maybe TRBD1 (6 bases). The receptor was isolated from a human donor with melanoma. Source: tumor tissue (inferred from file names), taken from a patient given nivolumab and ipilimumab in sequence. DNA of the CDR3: TGTGCCAGCAGTTATACAGGGTTAGGTCAGCCCCAGCATTTT. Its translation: CASSYTGLGQPQHF.